The sequence of this TCR beta chain was determined in a study of blood T cell repertoires in COVID-19. Study-level background: The origin of the acute and convalescent COVID-19 samples was the United States, Italy and Spain. PBMCs, B-cell-depleted T cells, or T cells were the source of the cDNA or gDNA that made up the material.

Original methodology: By means of reference gene primer amplification, nucleated cell counts were estimated. Libraries were prepared by immunoSEQ multiplex PCR; TCRdb keeps only in-frame clonotypes and omits some of them. V, J and clone size derive from that table, while D and trimming were established from the DNA sequence. This repertoire shows more than 200,000 clones, 82% found once; its top ten account for under 5.5%. The sample consisted of peripheral blood. The receptor was isolated from a woman over 75 with active or convalescent COVID-19.

The CDR3 DNA sequence: TGTGCCAGCAGTGCTCAGGGATCCCAGCCCCAGCATTTT. This encodes CASSAQGSQPQHF. This chain uses TRBV6-4 with TRBJ1-5, with D possibly matching TRBD1 (5 bases). The V and J ends lost 4 bases and 7 bases respectively, with 11 bases between them. The CDR3 is 13 amino acids. CDR1 is MRHNA, CDR2 SNTAGT, per germline.